The text below deals with one T cell receptor (beta chain). No cognate antigen has been identified for it. Within one base of it there is no much larger clone, and no base qualities were kept. TCRbeta CDR3 regions were amplified from genomic DNA using the immunoSEQ Assay, a bias-controlled multiplex PCR. Regarding the original processing steps: The number of nucleated cells in each sample was estimated from the amplification of reference gene primers within the assay. To quantify the absolute abundance of each unique TCRbeta CDR3 rearrangement, sequence reads were collapsed and filtered. For each sample, productive Simpson clonality was calculated as the square root of Simpson's diversity index over productive rearrangements. As stored in TCRdb, this immuneACCESS dataset retains in-frame rearrangements with V and J assigned. A fraction of the clones does not appear; measured against another copy, unresolved V genes explain less than half of the discrepancy, and the remainder lacks a known reason. The DNA was the basis for D and trimming; V, J and clone size are from that table. Present in this sample are approximately 74,000 clones, 88% of which were seen just once. The top ten clones comprise 1.5% to 2.5% of the sample.

The data were obtained in a study of blood T cell repertoires in COVID-19 (dated by TCRdb to 2018 to 2021). For the study in its entirety: The collaborator samples originated in the United States, Italy and Spain and spanned the acute and convalescent phases of COVID-19. The prospective study material was composed of cDNA or gDNA derived from T cells, B-cell-depleted T cells, or PBMCs. Deeply sampled blood TCRbeta repertoires from subjects exposed to, actively infected with, or recovered from COVID-19 were included in the dataset. The repertoires were released in a freely available public database intended as a resource for research on the immune response to SARS-CoV-2. The samples were drawn from two sources: the first 160 participants of the ongoing ImmuneRACE study, and 1,000 to 1,500 subjects contributed by 6 global collaborators. Nearly every sample came with metadata listing a de-identified subject ID, COVID-19 status, age in years and sex. HLA class I and class II types, where available, came from metadata supplied by the sample provider rather than from assay-based typing. Summary of the overall study and its limitations: Clinical and demographic metadata were provided uncurated, with the amount varying by source and participant.

Each collaborating institution followed its own protocols to collect whole blood in K2EDTA tubes. Collaborator samples were shipped for TCRbeta analysis as frozen whole blood, isolated PBMCs, or DNA extracted from either sample type. CDR3 length: 15 amino acids, cysteine to phenylalanine. Only the CDR3 DNA stays, 45 bases, in frame from base 1. The germline V and J ends show losses of 4 bases and 4 bases respectively, and no gene match explains 9 bases of the junction. Based on the germline V gene, the CDR1 and CDR2 sequences are SGHRS and YFSETQ. The clonotype originates from an elderly woman with active or convalescent COVID-19. Input material: peripheral blood. This receptor chain uses TRBV5-1 and TRBJ1-1; 8 bases in between match TRBD1. The CDR3 reads as follows: CASSLGQGWGTEAFF. The DNA reads as follows: TGCGCCAGCAGCCTCGGACAGGGATGGGGCACTGAAGCTTTCTTT.